The present T cell receptor (beta chain) was sequenced within a study of blood T cell repertoires in COVID-19. Germline V gene lookup returns CDR1 SGHNT and CDR2 YYREEE (reference sequence). Trimming removed 0 bases at V and 6 bases at J, with 14 bases between. This CDR3 is built from 15 residues. The protocol was immunoSEQ multiplex PCR, while the TCRdb copy is restricted to in-frame clones and leaves out a portion. The sample has about 120,000 clones; 85% are singletons. The sample taken for sequencing was peripheral blood. The chain employs TRBV5-4 and TRBJ2-3; D possibly corresponds to TRBD2 (6 bases). The sequence derives from a human donor in a cohort sampled during active COVID-19. The chain's CDR3 is CASSLGRGMGDTQYF. The CDR3 DNA follows: TGTGCCAGCAGCTTGGGGCGGGGAATGGGGGATACGCAGTATTTT.